These 24 T cell receptor beta chains share one sample of origin, sequenced in a study of cytomegalovirus exposure and HLA in healthy donors. It was with 60 Vbeta and 13 Jbeta primers that the PCR ran. Sequencing used immunoSEQ multiplex PCR; TCRdb keeps in-frame clones, though not all of them. The sample consists of approximately 190,000 clones, around 78% of them appearing once. Sequencing was done on a sample of PBMCs. These receptors were obtained from a woman between 25 and 40 years old in good health and CMV-seropositive.

The J gene is TRBJ2-3, the V gene TRBV19; unclear D gene. Germline lookup yields CDR1 LNHDA and CDR2 SQIVND (reference sequence). Trimming pared 6 bases from V and 2 bases from J, leaving 12 bases between. The CDR3 runs to 14 residues. The chain's CDR3 is CASRPTASTDTQYF. Written as DNA, the CDR3 is TGTGCCAGTAGGCCAACAGCCTCCACAGATACGCAGTATTTT.

J is TRBJ1-3 and V is TRBV12-2; the table's D call, TRBD1, was not checked against the DNA. TRBV12-2 is recorded as a pseudogene. The CDR3 extends over 18 amino acids. CDR3 bases: TGTGCAAGTCGCCCCAGGGACAGATCACTGAGCTCTGGAAACACCATATATTTT. Translated: CASRPRDRSLSSGNTIYF.

CDR3 DNA: TGCGCCAGCAGCCAACTAGTGGGTTATAATGAAAAACTGTTTTTT. This encodes CASSQLVGYNEKLFF. This chain joins TRBV4-3 and TRBJ1-4; D gene ambiguous. This CDR3 contains 15 residues. Trimming removed 2 bases at V and 4 bases at J, with 11 bases between. Germline CDR1 LGHNA, CDR2 YSLEER.

This chain connects TRBV18 to TRBJ2-2; D perhaps matches TRBD2 (5 bases). This CDR3 has 16 residues. Germline V gene lookup returns CDR1 KGHSH and CDR2 LQKENI. V gave up 6 bases and J gave up 2 bases, with 16 bases separating them. CDR3 region: CASSHRPSPNTGELFF. In nucleotides, the CDR3 is TGTGCCAGCTCTCATCGGCCTAGCCCTAACACCGGGGAGCTGTTTTTT. The full variable domain, rest sourced from reference TRBV18 and TRBJ2-2, is NAGVMQNPRHLVRRRGQEARLRCSPMKGHSHVYWYRQLPEEGLKFMVYLQKENIIDESGMPKERFSAEFPKEGPSILRIQQVVRGDSAAYFCASSHRPSPNTGELFFGEGSRLTVL.

This clone has more than one count but fewer than ten. The DNA of the CDR3 is TGTGCCAGCAGTTTAGCGGGGGCACGCTCTGGGGCCAACGTCCTGACTTTC. The encoded protein is CASSLAGARSGANVLTF. The V and J genes are TRBV28 and TRBJ2-6, with D perhaps TRBD2 (7 bases). The germline V gene has CDR1 MDHEN and CDR2 SYDVKM. The V end lost 2 bases, the J end lost 0 bases, and 11 bases lay between the germline ends. The length of the CDR3 is 17 residues.

This clone has only a few counts. The rearrangement joins TRBV30 to TRBJ2-2; perhaps TRBD2 as D (5 bases). Trimming left V 4 bases short and J 3 bases short, with 15 bases between. The CDR3 has 15 residues. Germline lookup yields CDR1 GTSNPN and CDR2 SVGIG (reference sequence). CDR3 nucleotides: TGTGCCTGGAAAACAGACGAGAGGGACACCGGGGAGCTGTTTTTT. Its protein product is CAWKTDERDTGELFF.

This clone was recorded once. Additional DNA sequences in this sample encode the identical CDR3. The CDR3 is CASSQTSGTTDTQYF. The DNA for the CDR3 is TGTGCCAGCAGCCAGACTAGCGGCACCACAGATACGCAGTATTTT. The rearrangement uses TRBV4-2 and TRBJ2-3; 9 nucleotides agree with TRBD2. The CDR3 extends over 15 amino acids. The V and J ends lost 3 bases and 2 bases, in that order; junction bases with no gene match: 3. The germline V gene encodes CDR1 LGHNA and CDR2 YNFKEQ.

This clone occurred a few times. The chain joins TRBV6-1 to TRBJ2-7, with D tentatively TRBD2 (6 bases). CDR3 length: 13 amino acids. Germline V lookup: CDR1 MNHNS, CDR2 SASEGT. The V end was cut by 4 bases, the J end by 0 bases, with 7 bases between. CDR3 nucleotides: TGTGCCAGCAGTGGCGGGACCTCCTACGAGCAGTACTTC. Amino acid sequence: CASSGGTSYEQYF.

J is TRBJ2-7 and V is TRBV10-1; 9 nucleotides agree with TRBD2. Germline loops: CDR1 WNHNN, CDR2 SYGVQD (reference sequence). V gave up 2 bases and J gave up 3 bases; unmatched junction bases: 5. The CDR3 spans 15 residues. Here the CDR3 DNA reads TGCGCCAGCAGTGAGGATAGCGGGGGTGACTACGAGCAGTACTTC. Its translation is CASSEDSGGDYEQYF.

The chain links TRBV2 to TRBJ2-7; D may be TRBD2 (5 bases). Per germline, CDR1 SNHLY and CDR2 FYNNEI. V gave up 3 bases and J gave up 9 bases, with 12 bases separating them. This CDR3 spans 12 amino acids. CDR3 loop: CASSENSGVQYF. CDR3 nucleotides: TGTGCCAGCAGTGAGAATTCCGGGGTGCAGTACTTC.

The chain combines TRBV29-1 with TRBJ2-4; perhaps TRBD2 as D (5 bases). Trimming removed 4 bases from V and 3 bases from J, with 22 bases in between. The CDR3 is made up of 17 amino acids. Germline V CDR1 and CDR2: SQVTM, ANQGSEA. CDR3 nucleotide sequence: TGCAGCGTTGCCTACCTCTCATCCGGGGTAGGCAAAAACATTCAGTACTTC. Protein product: CSVAYLSSGVGKNIQYF.

Regarding this clone: The junction does not match germline at one end; this may be a read error. The J gene is TRBJ2-3, the V gene TRBV7-3; D might be TRBD2 (6 bases). Germline V gene lookup returns CDR1 SGHTA and CDR2 FQGTGA. The CDR3 is 15 amino acids. The DNA for the CDR3 is TGTTCCAGCAGCCCCCATGCGGGGAGAGTGGATACGCAGTATTTT. Its protein is CSSSPHAGRVDTQYF.

This chain uses TRBV5-1 with TRBJ1-3; a weak D match, TRBD1 (5 bases). CDR1 is SGHRS and CDR2 is YFSETQ in the germline V gene. Trimming took 4 bases from V and 2 from J, leaving 10 bases between them. The CDR3 length is 14 residues. This chain's CDR3 is CASSPTDPGNTIYF. The CDR3 DNA follows: TGCGCCAGCAGCCCGACAGATCCTGGAAACACCATATATTTT.

CDR3 in amino acids: CASSSLPGTGLRPQETQYF. The DNA for the CDR3 is TGTGCCAGCAGCTCCCTCCCCGGGACAGGGCTGAGACCCCAAGAGACCCAGTACTTC. The chain is built from TRBV7-8 and TRBJ2-5; 9 nucleotides agree with TRBD1. The V segment lost 4 bases and the J segment 1 base; nucleotides outside the gene matches: 16. The germline gives CDR1 SGHVS, CDR2 FQNEAQ. This CDR3 spans 19 amino acids.

The chain carries TRBV11-1 and TRBJ2-5; 7 nucleotides line up with TRBD1. This CDR3 spans 14 amino acids. Germline V gene lookup returns CDR1 SGHAT and CDR2 FQDESV (reference sequence). V lost 5 bases to trimming and J lost 2 bases; unmatched junction nucleotides: 5. This chain's CDR3 is CASSPTGIQETQYF. The CDR3, as DNA: TGTGCCAGCAGCCCGACAGGGATTCAAGAGACCCAGTACTTC.

The chain is built from TRBV7-3 and TRBJ2-1; 7 bases map to TRBD2. CDR3 length: 15 amino acids. Germline V gene lookup returns CDR1 SGHTA and CDR2 FQGTGA. V lost 1 base, J lost 8 bases, and 8 bases stayed unmatched. The CDR3 DNA is TGTGCCAGCAGCTTAAGGAGGGAGGGGTCCTATGAGCAGTTCTTC. It is translated as CASSLRREGSYEQFF.

The V and J genes are TRBV27 and TRBJ1-2, with 9 bases matching TRBD1. In germline, CDR1 is MNHEY, CDR2 SMNVEV (reference sequence). The CDR3 has 16 amino acids. V lost 2 bases, J lost 2 bases, and 6 bases stayed unmatched. DNA for the CDR3: TGTGCCAGCAGTTTAGGGACAGGGCCAAGAAACTATGGCTACACCTTC. It codes for CASSLGTGPRNYGYTF.

The chain uses TRBV30 and TRBJ2-7; D not certain. The CDR3 spans 12 residues. V was shortened by 4 bases and J by 0 bases, with 7 bases between the two germline ends. Germline CDR1 and CDR2: GTSNPN and SVGIG (reference sequence). CDR3 in amino acids: CAWKTSSYEQYF. CDR3 bases: TGTGCCTGGAAAACGAGCTCCTACGAGCAGTACTTC. Using reference TRBV30 and TRBJ2-7 for the parts outside the CDR3, the full variable domain is SQTIHQWPATLVQPVGSPLSLECTVEGTSNPNLYWYRQAAGRGLQLLFYSVGIGQISSEVPQNLSASRPQDRQFILSSKKLLLSDSGFYLCAWKTSSYEQYFGPGTRLTVT.

This chain connects TRBV7-8 to TRBJ1-2; D is unresolved. This CDR3 spans 14 amino acids. Germline-derived CDR1 and CDR2 are SGHVS and FQNEAQ. Trimming took off 5 bases at V and 0 bases at J, with 10 bases between the two ends. CDR3 sequence: CASSPRVTNYGYTF. The CDR3 bases are TGTGCCAGCAGCCCTCGTGTAACTAACTATGGCTACACCTTC.

This chain links TRBV27 with TRBJ2-3, with 12 bases aligning to TRBD2. With V trimmed by 2 bases and J by 2 bases, 2 bases remained unmatched. Germline CDR1 MNHEY, CDR2 SMNVEV (reference sequence). The CDR3 totals 16 residues. DNA of the CDR3: TGTGCCAGCAGTTTACTAGCGGGGGGGTACACAGATACGCAGTATTTT. This encodes CASSLLAGGYTDTQYF.

This rearrangement joins TRBV6-6 to TRBJ1-2, with D possibly matching TRBD1 (5 bases). The germline gives CDR1 MNHNY, CDR2 SVGAGI (reference sequence). The CDR3 covers 14 residues. V lost 4 bases and J 6 bases, leaving 15 bases between the germline ends. The DNA for the CDR3 is TGTGCCAGCAGTTCTACGGCGGACACTAATGGCTACACCTTC. This translates into CASSSTADTNGYTF.

The rearrangement links TRBV9 to TRBJ2-1, with D perhaps matching TRBD2 (6 bases). Germline V gives CDR1 SGDLS, CDR2 YYNGEE. Trimming took off 0 bases at V and 0 bases at J, with 10 bases between the two ends. The CDR3 consists of 16 residues. The CDR3 sequence is CASSVEAGRSYNEQFF. The CDR3 nucleotides are TGTGCCAGCAGCGTAGAAGCGGGCCGCTCCTACAATGAGCAGTTCTTC.

This chain joins TRBV15 and TRBJ2-7; D remains unclear. Trimming shortened V by 0 bases and J by 2 bases, and 14 bases separated the two germline ends. Per germline, CDR1 LNHNV and CDR2 YYDKDF (reference sequence). The CDR3 has 16 amino acids. As DNA, the CDR3 is TGTGCCACCAGCAGAGATGCGACGGGTAAAACCTACGAGCAGTACTTC. Its translation: CATSRDATGKTYEQYF.

The rearrangement uses TRBV19 and TRBJ2-7, with TRBD2 as a possible D gene (6 bases). Trimming shortened V by 4 bases and J by 3 bases, and 10 bases separated the two germline ends. Germline V gives CDR1 LNHDA, CDR2 SQIVND (reference sequence). The CDR3 contains 13 residues. The DNA of the CDR3 is TGTGCCAGTAGTAGGAGGGCAGGCTACGAGCAGTACTTC. Residues: CASSRRAGYEQYF.